The TCR beta chain under discussion was sequenced for a study of technical replicates of blood from several donors. Germline CDR1 reads SGHRS; CDR2 reads YFSETQ. This CDR3 has 14 residues. The V end lost 0 bases, the J end lost 4 bases, and 8 bases lay between the germline ends. The repertoire was sequenced with immunoSEQ multiplex PCR; TCRdb's copy has only in-frame clones and lacks some. The data show more than 75,000 clones, 85% to 95% seen once. The chain is built from TRBV5-1 and TRBJ1-5, with a weak D call TRBD1 (5 bases). This clonotype was obtained from a human donor in good health. The material sequenced was T cells isolated from PBMCs. The CDR3 DNA reads TGCGCCAGCAGCTTGGAGGCAGGGAATCAGCCCCAGCATTTT. Translating it yields CASSLEAGNQPQHF.